This passage covers 10 T cell receptor beta chains from one sample sequenced in a study of T cell clonotyping in hematopoietic cell transplantation. The table came from immunoSEQ multiplex PCR; TCRdb's copy has only in-frame clones and leaves some out. The sample consists of roughly 2,800 clones, 83% of them appearing once. This specimen consisted of PBMCs, obtained 180 days after allogeneic stem cell transplant. These receptors originate from a female patient between 35 and 55 years old who had an allogeneic stem cell transplant from a related donor, so T cells may come from the graft donor. Some clones in this sample may be carry-over from other donors' samples.

The chain joins TRBV6-1 to TRBJ2-7; D uncertain. Germline values: CDR1 MNHNS, CDR2 SASEGT. The CDR3 length is 14 residues. V dropped 1 base and J dropped 0 bases, with 7 bases sitting between them. CDR3 loop: CASSEGLISYEQYF. In DNA, the CDR3 is TGTGCCAGCAGTGAAGGACTGATCTCCTACGAGCAGTACTTC.

The CDR3 region has the DNA TGTGCCAGCAGCTTCGGGGCCTCGGGGTCCTACGAGCAGTACTTC. Protein: CASSFGASGSYEQYF. The chain combines TRBV5-8 with TRBJ2-7, with D tentatively TRBD1 or TRBD2 (5 bases each). Trimming took off 2 bases at V and 1 base at J, with 13 bases between the two ends. The CDR3 covers 15 residues. The V gene's germline CDR1 is SGHTS and CDR2 YDEGEE.

The chain employs TRBV11-2 and TRBJ1-2, with TRBD1 as a possible D gene (5 bases). V dropped 0 bases and J dropped 7 bases, with 15 bases sitting between them. Germline CDR1 reads SGHAT; CDR2 reads FQNNGV. This CDR3 is built from 15 residues. The DNA of the CDR3 is TGTGCCAGCAGCTTAGATCGAAGCCAGGGCGGTGGCTACACCTTC. It translates to CASSLDRSQGGGYTF.

The rearrangement uses TRBV19 and TRBJ1-5; D is undetermined. The germline V gene encodes CDR1 LNHDA and CDR2 SQIVND (reference sequence). V lost 0 bases, J lost 0 bases, and 12 bases lay in between. CDR3 size: 17 residues. As DNA, the CDR3 is TGTGCCAGTAGTATAGAAACTTCCCGGGTTAGCAATCAGCCCCAGCATTTT. Protein sequence: CASSIETSRVSNQPQHF.

The genes are TRBV29-1 and TRBJ1-4; 7 bases align to TRBD1. This CDR3 comprises 13 residues. Germline CDR1 SQVTM, CDR2 ANQGSEA. The trim removed 3 bases at V and 8 bases at J, leaving 6 bases unmatched. The CDR3, as DNA: TGCAGCGTTGAGGGACAGTTCGAAGAAAAACTGTTTTTT. It specifies CSVEGQFEEKLFF. Full variable domain (rest looked up from reference TRBV29-1 and TRBJ1-4): SAVISQKPSRDICQRGTSLTIQCQVDSQVTMMFWYRQQPGQSLTLIATANQGSEATYESGFVIDKFPISRPNLTFSTLTVSNMSPEDSSIYLCSVEGQFEEKLFFGSGTQLSVL.

V is TRBV4-1 and J is TRBJ2-1; D not certain. Trimming pared 4 bases from V and 5 bases from J, leaving 3 bases between. CDR3 length: 11 residues. The V gene's germline CDR1 is MGHRA and CDR2 YSYEKL. The CDR3 region is CASSRHNEQFF. The CDR3 region has the DNA TGCGCCAGCAGCCGGCACAATGAGCAGTTCTTC.

By its share, this clone is medium-sized. The chain couples TRBV27 to TRBJ2-7; 7 positions match TRBD2. The CDR3 length is 13 residues. CDR1 and CDR2 from the germline V gene are MNHEY and SMNVEV (reference sequence). With V trimmed by 5 bases and J by 5 bases, 6 bases remained unmatched. The CDR3 here is CASSPLAGDEQYF. The CDR3 coding sequence is TGTGCCAGCAGTCCCCTGGCGGGAGACGAGCAGTACTTC.

The chain joins TRBV25-1 to TRBJ2-1; D may be TRBD2 (6 bases). Trimming cost V 5 bases and J 8 bases, with 13 bases left between them. The germline V gene has CDR1 MGHDK and CDR2 SYGVNS. This CDR3 has 13 residues. CDR3 bases: TGTGCCAGCAGTTTCGGGGGTCCCGATGAGCAGTTCTTC. Protein product: CASSFGGPDEQFF.

V and J are TRBV11-3 and TRBJ2-1; TRBD2 matches 13 bases. The CDR3 extends over 14 amino acids. Germline CDR1 SGHNT, CDR2 YENEEA. Trimming removed 5 bases from V and 12 bases from J; junction bases left unmatched: 7. CDR3 DNA: TGTGCCAGCAGCCCAGGACTAGCGGGAGAAAGGCAGTTCTTC. Amino acid sequence: CASSPGLAGERQFF.

This chain joins TRBV6-5 and TRBJ2-1, with 10 positions matching TRBD2. With 5 bases clipped from V and 2 bases from J, the junction kept 3 bases outside the gene matches. CDR3 length equals 15 residues. Germline V lookup: CDR1 MNHEY, CDR2 SVGAGI. CDR3 DNA sequence: TGTGCCAGCAGTGGACTAGCGGAAACCTACAATGAGCAGTTCTTC. Translated, it gives CASSGLAETYNEQFF.